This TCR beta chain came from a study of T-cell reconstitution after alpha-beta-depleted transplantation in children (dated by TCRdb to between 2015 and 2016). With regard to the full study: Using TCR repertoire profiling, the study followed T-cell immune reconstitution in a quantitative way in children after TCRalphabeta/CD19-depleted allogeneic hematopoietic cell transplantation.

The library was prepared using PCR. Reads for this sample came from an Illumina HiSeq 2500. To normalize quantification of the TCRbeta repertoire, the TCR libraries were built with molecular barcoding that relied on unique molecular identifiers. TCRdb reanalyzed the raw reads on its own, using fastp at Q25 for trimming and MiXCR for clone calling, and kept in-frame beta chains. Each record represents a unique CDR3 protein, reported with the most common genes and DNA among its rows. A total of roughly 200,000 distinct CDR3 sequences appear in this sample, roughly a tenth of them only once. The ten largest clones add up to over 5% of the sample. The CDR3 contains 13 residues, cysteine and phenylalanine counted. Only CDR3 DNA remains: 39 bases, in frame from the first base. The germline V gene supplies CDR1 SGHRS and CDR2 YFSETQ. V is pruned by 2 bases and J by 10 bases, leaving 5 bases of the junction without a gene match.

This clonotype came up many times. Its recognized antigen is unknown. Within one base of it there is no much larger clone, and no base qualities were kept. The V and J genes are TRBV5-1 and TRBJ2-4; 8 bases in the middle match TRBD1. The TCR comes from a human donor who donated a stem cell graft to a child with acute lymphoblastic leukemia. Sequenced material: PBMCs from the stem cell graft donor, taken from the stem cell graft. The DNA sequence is TGCGCCAGCAGCTTCGGACAGGGAGGAATTCAGTACTTC. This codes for CASSFGQGGIQYF. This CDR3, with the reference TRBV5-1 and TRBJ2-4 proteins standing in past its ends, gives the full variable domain KAGVTQTPRYLIKTRGQQVTLSCSPISGHRSVSWYQQTPGQGLQFLFEYFSETQRNKGNFPGRFSGRQFSNSRSEMNVSTLELGDSALYLCASSFGQGGIQYFGAGTRLSVL.